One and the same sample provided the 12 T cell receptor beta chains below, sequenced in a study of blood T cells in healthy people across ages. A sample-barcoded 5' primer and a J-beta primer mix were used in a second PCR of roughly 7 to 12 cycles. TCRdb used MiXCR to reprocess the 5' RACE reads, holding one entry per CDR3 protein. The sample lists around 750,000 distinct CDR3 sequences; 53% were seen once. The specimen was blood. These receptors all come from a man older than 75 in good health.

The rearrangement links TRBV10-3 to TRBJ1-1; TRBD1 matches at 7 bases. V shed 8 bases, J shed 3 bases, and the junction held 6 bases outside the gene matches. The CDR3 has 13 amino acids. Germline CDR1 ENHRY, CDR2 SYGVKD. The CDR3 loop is CAILDRADTEAFF. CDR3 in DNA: TGTGCCATCCTAGACAGGGCCGACACTGAAGCTTTCTTT.

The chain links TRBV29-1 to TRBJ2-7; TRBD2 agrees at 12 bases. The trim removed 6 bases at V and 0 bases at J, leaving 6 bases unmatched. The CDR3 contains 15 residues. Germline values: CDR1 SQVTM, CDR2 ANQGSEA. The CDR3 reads CSVSGTSGSSYEQYF. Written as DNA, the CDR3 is TGCAGCGTCTCCGGGACTAGCGGGTCCTCCTACGAGCAGTACTTC.

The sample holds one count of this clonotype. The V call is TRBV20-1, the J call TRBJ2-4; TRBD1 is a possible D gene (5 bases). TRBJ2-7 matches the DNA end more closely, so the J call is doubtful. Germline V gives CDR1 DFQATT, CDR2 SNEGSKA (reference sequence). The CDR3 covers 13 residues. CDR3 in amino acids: CSASPTRAYEQYF. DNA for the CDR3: TGCAGTGCTAGCCCAACCAGGGCGTACGAGCAGTACTTC.

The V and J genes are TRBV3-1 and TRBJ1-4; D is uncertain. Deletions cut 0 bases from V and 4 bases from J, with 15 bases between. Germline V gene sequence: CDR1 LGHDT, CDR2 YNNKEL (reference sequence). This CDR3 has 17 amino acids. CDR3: CASSQEATAANNEKLFF. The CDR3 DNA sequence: TGTGCCAGCAGCCAAGAGGCAACGGCGGCCAATAATGAAAAACTGTTTTTT.

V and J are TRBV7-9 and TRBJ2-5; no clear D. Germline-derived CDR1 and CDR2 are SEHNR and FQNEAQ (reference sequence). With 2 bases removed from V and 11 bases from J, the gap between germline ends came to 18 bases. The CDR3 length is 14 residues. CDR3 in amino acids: CASSLSQPSNEQYF. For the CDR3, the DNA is TGTGCCAGCAGCTTAAGCCAACCCAGCAATGAGCAGTACTTC.

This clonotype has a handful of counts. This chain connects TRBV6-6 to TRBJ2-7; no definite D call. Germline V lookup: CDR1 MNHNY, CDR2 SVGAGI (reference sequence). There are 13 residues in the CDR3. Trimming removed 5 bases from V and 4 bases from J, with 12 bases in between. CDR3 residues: CASSDYERYEQYF. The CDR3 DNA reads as TGTGCCAGCAGTGATTACGAGAGGTACGAGCAGTACTTC.

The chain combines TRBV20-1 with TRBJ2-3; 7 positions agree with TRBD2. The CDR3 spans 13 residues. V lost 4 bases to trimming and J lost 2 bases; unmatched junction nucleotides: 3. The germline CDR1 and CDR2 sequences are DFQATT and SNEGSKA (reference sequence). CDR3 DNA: TGCAGTGCTATTGCGGGAGTCACAGATACGCAGTATTTT. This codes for CSAIAGVTDTQYF.

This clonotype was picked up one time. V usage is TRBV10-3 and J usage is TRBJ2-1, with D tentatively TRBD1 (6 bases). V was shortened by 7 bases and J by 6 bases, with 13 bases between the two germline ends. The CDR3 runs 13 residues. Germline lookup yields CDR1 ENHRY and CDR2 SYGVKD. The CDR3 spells CAITGALGNEQFF. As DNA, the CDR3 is TGTGCCATCACAGGGGCCTTAGGCAATGAGCAGTTCTTC.

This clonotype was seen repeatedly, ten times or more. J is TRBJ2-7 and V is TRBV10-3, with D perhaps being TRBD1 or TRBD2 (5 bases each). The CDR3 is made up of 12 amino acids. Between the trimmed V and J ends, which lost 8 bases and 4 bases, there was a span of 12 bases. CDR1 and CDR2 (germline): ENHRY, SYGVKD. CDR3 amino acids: CAILGREYEQYF. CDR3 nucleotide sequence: TGTGCCATCTTAGGCAGGGAGTACGAGCAGTACTTC.

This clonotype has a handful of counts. This CDR3 is CASKLGDLIYEQYF. The CDR3 region has the DNA TGTGCCAGCAAATTAGGGGACCTAATCTACGAGCAGTACTTC. The gene calls are TRBV2 and TRBJ2-7, with D perhaps being TRBD1 or TRBD2 (5 bases each). The CDR3 runs 14 residues. V was shortened by 7 bases and J by 3 bases, with 16 bases between the two germline ends. The germline V gene encodes CDR1 SNHLY and CDR2 FYNNEI.

The CDR3 loop reads CASSLDGYSYEQYF. For the CDR3, the DNA is TGTGCCAGCAGTTTAGACGGCTACTCCTACGAGCAGTACTTC. The genes are TRBV12-3 or TRBV12-4 and TRBJ2-7; D is undetermined. This CDR3 spans 14 amino acids. Trimming cost V 1 base and J 0 bases, with 7 bases left between them.

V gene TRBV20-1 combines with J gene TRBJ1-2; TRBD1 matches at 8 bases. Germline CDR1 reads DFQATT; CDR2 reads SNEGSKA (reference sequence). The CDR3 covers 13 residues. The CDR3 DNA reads TGCATCCTGGGGGCAGGGGGCCTCTATGGCTACACCTTC. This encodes CILGAGGLYGYTF.